Shown below are 24 T cell receptor beta chains from a single sample sequenced in a study of blood T cell repertoires in COVID-19. TCRdb keeps only in-frame clones here, not all; method: immunoSEQ multiplex PCR. The top ten clones hold roughly 7.2% of a sample with 65,000 to 85,000 clones, 90% of them seen once. Material: peripheral blood. These receptor sequences come from a human donor in a cohort sampled during active COVID-19.

This clone was counted a single time. The gene calls are TRBV7-2 and TRBJ2-5; a weak D match, TRBD2 (6 bases). Trimming removed 1 base at V and 4 bases at J, with 19 bases between. The germline V gene has CDR1 SGHTA and CDR2 FQGNSA. The CDR3 has 17 amino acids. CDR3 sequence: CASSLVFGSTAGETQYF. The DNA of the CDR3 is TGTGCCAGCAGCTTAGTGTTCGGGAGTACGGCAGGAGAGACCCAGTACTTC.

The J gene is TRBJ2-1, the V gene TRBV5-8; D unclear. Germline-derived CDR1 and CDR2 are SGHTS and YDEGEE. The CDR3 length is 15 residues. Trimming took 0 bases from V and 4 from J, leaving 11 bases between them. CDR3 nucleotides: TGTGCCAGCAGCTTGGCGGGTGCATTATACAATGAGCAGTTCTTC. Encoded protein: CASSLAGALYNEQFF.

This sequence joins TRBV28 and TRBJ2-3; tentative D call: TRBD2 (7 bases). The germline V gene has CDR1 MDHEN and CDR2 SYDVKM. The CDR3 is 13 residues long. Between the trimmed V and J ends, which lost 5 bases and 7 bases, there was a span of 13 bases. This CDR3 reads CASSPGGRYTQYF. DNA for the CDR3: TGTGCCAGCAGTCCCGGGGGGCGGTATACGCAGTATTTT.

This chain joins TRBV18 and TRBJ1-5; TRBD1 aligns across 8 bases. The germline CDR1 and CDR2 sequences are KGHSH and LQKENI. The V and J ends lost 4 bases and 3 bases, in that order; junction bases with no gene match: 8. This CDR3 is built from 16 residues. The CDR3 protein is CASSRGTGGDNQPQHF. The CDR3 nucleotides are TGTGCCAGCTCACGTGGGACAGGAGGGGACAATCAGCCCCAGCATTTT.

The V and J genes are TRBV2 and TRBJ2-3, with 7 bases fitting TRBD1. The CDR3 spans 16 residues. The V gene's germline CDR1 is SNHLY and CDR2 FYNNEI. With V trimmed by 3 bases and J by 2 bases, 8 bases remained unmatched. The CDR3 DNA reads as TGTGCCAGCAGTGATGGGTCGGGACAGTACACAGATACGCAGTATTTT. This translates into CASSDGSGQYTDTQYF.

The rearrangement uses TRBV6-5 and TRBJ1-1; 7 bases agree with TRBD1. Germline assignment: CDR1 MNHEY and CDR2 SVGAGI. CDR3 length equals 15 residues. Losses at the gene ends were 6 bases for V and 4 bases for J; bases not matched to a gene: 11. DNA of the CDR3: TGTGCCAGCAGCTCCTTGACAGGGCAAGGCACTGAAGCTTTCTTT. Translation: CASSSLTGQGTEAFF.

CDR3 DNA: TGTGCCAGAAGCTTGGGGCTAGCGGGGGCAACCTACGAGCAGTACTTC. This encodes CARSLGLAGATYEQYF. The V and J genes are TRBV5-3 and TRBJ2-7, with 10 bases aligning to TRBD2. TRBV5-3 falls under the ORF class, with uncertain function. With V trimmed by 0 bases and J by 2 bases, 5 bases remained unmatched. This CDR3 region has 16 residues.

The J gene is TRBJ2-7, the V gene TRBV18; TRBD1 is a possible D gene (6 bases). The germline CDR1 and CDR2 sequences are KGHSH and LQKENI. This CDR3 is built from 14 residues. Between the trimmed V and J ends, which lost 1 base and 4 bases, there was a span of 11 bases. The CDR3 spells CASSPLGGSYEQYF. The DNA of the CDR3 is TGTGCCAGCTCACCACTAGGGGGATCTTACGAGCAGTACTTC.

The chain carries TRBV5-4 and TRBJ2-7, with 10 positions matching TRBD2. The CDR3 extends over 15 amino acids. V lost 1 base and J lost 5; bases outside the gene matches: 6. The germline V gene encodes CDR1 SGHNT and CDR2 YYREEE (reference sequence). The chain's CDR3 is CASSLSSGGAHEQYF. The CDR3 DNA follows: TGTGCCAGCAGCTTGTCCAGCGGGGGGGCCCACGAGCAGTACTTC.

The sample holds one count of this clone. CDR3 sequence reads: CASSDRDQTGSYEQYF. The CDR3 bases are TGTGCCAGCAGCGATCGAGACCAGACAGGGTCCTACGAGCAGTACTTC. The rearrangement links TRBV9 to TRBJ2-7, with 7 bases aligning to TRBD1. J was trimmed by 1 base and V by 3 bases; bases with no gene match: 10. The CDR3 spans 16 residues. CDR1 is SGDLS, CDR2 YYNGEE, per germline. The full variable domain, its missing parts supplied by reference TRBV9 and TRBJ2-7, is DSGVTQTPKHLITATGQRVTLRCSPRSGDLSVYWYQQSLDQGLQFLIQYYNGEERAKGNILERFSAQQFPDLHSELNLSSLELGDSALYFCASSDRDQTGSYEQYFGPGTRLTVT.

The chain recombines TRBV11-3 with TRBJ2-1; the match to TRBD1 covers 8 bases. CDR3 length: 17 residues. The trim removed 5 bases at V and 5 bases at J, leaving 14 bases unmatched. Germline V gene data show CDR1 as SGHNT and CDR2 as YENEEA. The CDR3 spells CASSHFVGGQVHNEQFF. The DNA for the CDR3 is TGTGCCAGCAGCCATTTTGTAGGGGGACAGGTCCACAATGAGCAGTTCTTC. Together with reference TRBV11-3 and TRBJ2-1, the CDR3 gives the full variable domain: EAGVVQSPRYKIIEKKQPVAFWCNPISGHNTLYWYLQNLGQGPELLIRYENEEAVDDSQLPKDRFSAERLKGVDSTLKIQPAELGDSAVYLCASSHFVGGQVHNEQFFGPGTRLTVL.

This clone has only one observation. This sequence joins TRBV5-1 and TRBJ2-2; 10 bases fit TRBD2. CDR3 length equals 19 residues. The junction had 12 bases not matched to a gene; V was cut back by 1 base and J by 3 bases. CDR1 and CDR2 (germline): SGHRS, YFSETQ. The CDR3 DNA sequence: TGCGCCAGCAGCTTGCTTACTAGCGGGGCCACAGGGGACACCGGGGAGCTGTTTTTT. It specifies CASSLLTSGATGDTGELFF.

This clone was picked up a small number of times. The CDR3 nucleotides read TGTGCCAGCAGGCCCGCCGGGACAGAGCCTTCCTACGAGCAGTACTTC. Residues: CASRPAGTEPSYEQYF. The chain has TRBV2 and TRBJ2-7; 7 nucleotides match TRBD1. Germline V gene data show CDR1 as SNHLY and CDR2 as FYNNEI. CDR3 length equals 16 residues. With V trimmed by 6 bases and J by 1 base, 12 bases remained unmatched.

The rearrangement links TRBV28 to TRBJ1-4; 7 bases are a match to TRBD1. After removal of 6 bases from V and 8 bases from J, the junction contained 12 bases not matched to a gene. This CDR3 has 15 residues. Germline lookup yields CDR1 MDHEN and CDR2 SYDVKM. Here the CDR3 DNA reads TGTGCCAGCAGCCCCCTAGGGGGCGTAAGGGAAAAACTGTTTTTT. It codes for CASSPLGGVREKLFF.

This chain joins TRBV6-5 and TRBJ2-7, with TRBD2 identical over 7 bases. Germline lookup yields CDR1 MNHEY and CDR2 SVGAGI. With 7 bases clipped from V and 0 bases from J, the junction kept 6 bases outside the gene matches. This CDR3 is built from 14 residues. This CDR3 reads CASTEWGGSYEQYF. DNA of the CDR3: TGTGCCAGCACCGAGTGGGGGGGCTCCTACGAGCAGTACTTC.

The chain links TRBV11-2 to TRBJ1-1; 7 bases map to TRBD1. Germline V CDR1 and CDR2: SGHAT, FQNNGV. With V trimmed by 4 bases and J by 0 bases, 17 bases remained unmatched. This CDR3 comprises 19 residues. The CDR3 DNA reads TGTGCCAGCAGCTCAAAGGATCTAGGGGGCGTCTTCATGAACACTGAAGCTTTCTTT. It encodes CASSSKDLGGVFMNTEAFF. Variable domain in full (rest from reference TRBV11-2 and TRBJ1-1): EAGVAQSPRYKIIEKRQSVAFWCNPISGHATLYWYQQILGQGPKLLIQFQNNGVVDDSQLPKDRFSAERLKGVDSTLKIQPAKLEDSAVYLCASSSKDLGGVFMNTEAFFGQGTRLTVV.

V usage is TRBV19 and J usage is TRBJ1-2; TRBD1 aligns across 9 bases. V lost 1 base and J lost 4; bases outside the gene matches: 4. Germline V CDR1 and CDR2: LNHDA, SQIVND (reference sequence). The CDR3 runs 15 residues. CDR3 DNA sequence: TGTGCCAGTAGTATAGCAGAGACAGGGGGCTATGGCTACACCTTC. Translated: CASSIAETGGYGYTF.

The chain combines TRBV2 with TRBJ2-5, with TRBD2 matching over 11 bases. Looked up from germline, CDR1 is SNHLY and CDR2 is FYNNEI. This CDR3 is built from 16 residues. The V gene end was trimmed by 4 bases and the J gene end by 5 bases; junction bases not matched to a gene: 9. CDR3 nucleotide sequence: TGTGCCAGCAGTGGACGTAGCGGGGGGGCCGGTGAGACCCAGTACTTC. Amino acid sequence: CASSGRSGGAGETQYF.

CDR3 residues: CASSLRGGQTQYF. DNA of the CDR3: TGTGCCAGCAGCTTGAGAGGGGGACAGACCCAGTACTTC. The chain is built from TRBV5-8 and TRBJ2-5; D perhaps matches TRBD1 (6 bases). V lost 1 base to trimming and J lost 6 bases, with 10 bases between them. The CDR3 consists of 13 residues. CDR1 and CDR2 (germline): SGHTS, YDEGEE. The full variable domain, its missing parts supplied by reference TRBV5-8 and TRBJ2-5, is EAGVTQSPTHLIKTRGQQATLRCSPISGHTSVYWYQQALGLGLQFLLWYDEGEERNRGNFPPRFSGRQFPNYSSELNVNALELEDSALYLCASSLRGGQTQYFGPGTRLLVL.

The chain links TRBV28 to TRBJ2-5, with TRBD2 matching 7 bases. This CDR3 has 15 amino acids. Looked up from germline, CDR1 is MDHEN and CDR2 is SYDVKM. V was clipped by 4 bases and J by 1 base; unmatched bases: 6. The CDR3 nucleotides are TGTGCCAGCAGTTCATACGGGGGGACCCAAGAGACCCAGTACTTC. Translation: CASSSYGGTQETQYF.

This clone was observed a single time. V usage is TRBV5-4 and J usage is TRBJ1-4; TRBD1 agrees at 8 bases. Trimming cost V 2 bases and J 5 bases; bases outside gene matches: 2. The CDR3 contains 14 residues. Germline CDR1 reads SGHNT; CDR2 reads YYREEE (reference sequence). CDR3 nucleotide sequence: TGTGCCAGCAGCTTAGGGACAGGAAATGAAAAACTGTTTTTT. This sequence encodes CASSLGTGNEKLFF.

This rearrangement joins TRBV5-1 to TRBJ2-1, with 10 nucleotides matching TRBD2. V gave up 7 bases and J gave up 5 bases; unmatched junction bases: 6. The germline CDR1 and CDR2 sequences are SGHRS and YFSETQ. The CDR3 totals 14 residues. DNA for the CDR3: TGCGCCAGCCTACTAGCGGGGTCAAACAATGAGCAGTTCTTC. It encodes CASLLAGSNNEQFF.

J is TRBJ2-7 and V is TRBV11-2; 10 bases line up with TRBD1. CDR3 size: 15 residues. CDR1 and CDR2 from the germline V gene are SGHAT and FQNNGV. V trimming: 4 bases; J trimming: 4 bases; junction bases outside the gene matches: 7. CDR3 coding DNA: TGTGCCAGCAGCTCCCTTCGGGACAGGGGATACGAGCAGTACTTC. It yields the protein CASSSLRDRGYEQYF.

CDR3 sequence reads: CASSRTPSSYEQYF. For the CDR3, the DNA is TGTGCCAGTAGTAGGACACCGAGCTCCTACGAGCAGTACTTC. The chain employs TRBV19 and TRBJ2-7, with D possibly matching TRBD1 (5 bases). This CDR3 contains 14 residues. V was trimmed by 4 bases and J by 0 bases, leaving 10 bases between them. Germline loops: CDR1 LNHDA, CDR2 SQIVND (reference sequence).